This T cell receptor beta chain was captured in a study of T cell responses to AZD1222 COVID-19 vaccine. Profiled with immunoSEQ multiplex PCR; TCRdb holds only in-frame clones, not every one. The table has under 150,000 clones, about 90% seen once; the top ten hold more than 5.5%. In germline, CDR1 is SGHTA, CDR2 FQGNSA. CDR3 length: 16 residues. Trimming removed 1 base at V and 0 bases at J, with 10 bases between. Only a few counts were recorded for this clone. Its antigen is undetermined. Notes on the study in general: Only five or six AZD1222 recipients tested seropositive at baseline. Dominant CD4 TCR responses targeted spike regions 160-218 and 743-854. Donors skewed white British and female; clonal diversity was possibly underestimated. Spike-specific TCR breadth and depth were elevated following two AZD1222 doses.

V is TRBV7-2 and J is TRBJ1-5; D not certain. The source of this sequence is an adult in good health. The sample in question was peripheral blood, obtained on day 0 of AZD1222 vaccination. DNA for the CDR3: TGTGCCAGCAGCTTAGTAGGCGGCTATAGCAATCAGCCCCAGCATTTT. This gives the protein CASSLVGGYSNQPQHF.